This entry concerns a single T cell receptor (beta chain). This entry is derived from a study of blood T cell repertoires in COVID-19. Study-wide context: Whether acute or convalescent, the COVID-19 samples came from the United States, Italy and Spain.

The CDR3 has 17 amino acids. Germline assignment: CDR1 LNHDA and CDR2 SQIVND (reference sequence). V trimming: 1 base; J trimming: 2 bases; junction bases outside the gene matches: 7. Measured with immunoSEQ multiplex PCR; TCRdb has only the in-frame clones, and not every one. The repertoire holds approximately 190,000 clones, with about 88% as singletons. Sequenced sample: peripheral blood. The chain joins TRBV19 to TRBJ2-2, with 7 bases fitting TRBD1. This TCR came from a man aged 65 to 85 with active or convalescent COVID-19. CDR3 loop: CASSIARQGVNTGELFF. CDR3 bases: TGTGCCAGTAGTATAGCTCGTCAGGGGGTTAACACCGGGGAGCTGTTTTTT.